Following are 3 T cell receptor beta chains from one sample sequenced in a study of blood T cell repertoires in COVID-19 (TCRdb year 2020). Library prep was done by the immunoSEQ multiplex PCR assay. TCRdb re-hosts the immuneACCESS table, in-frame sequences only. Its copies lack some clones; in the studies checked, an unresolved V gene accounts for under half of them, and the cause for the rest is not known. The sample has 95,000 to 150,000 clones on record, around 88% of them singletons. The ten biggest clones cover roughly 4.9% of the sample. The sample taken for sequencing was peripheral blood. These receptor sequences come from a human donor in a cohort sampled during active COVID-19.

J is TRBJ2-1 and V is TRBV7-3, with D perhaps matching TRBD1 (6 bases). V was pared by 6 bases and J by 10 bases, with 37 bases between. The CDR3 is 20 amino acids. Germline CDR1 SGHTA, CDR2 FQGTGA. Here the CDR3 reads CASSLRPPTGQWEHGGEQFF. DNA for the CDR3: TGTGCCAGCAGTTTACGCCCCCCAACAGGGCAATGGGAGCATGGAGGAGAGCAGTTCTTC. Combining the CDR3 with reference TRBV7-3 and TRBJ2-1 gives the whole variable domain GAGVSQTPSNKVTEKGKYVELRCDPISGHTALYWYRQSLGQGPEFLIYFQGTGAADDSGLPNDRFFAVRPEGSVSTLKIQRTERGDSAVYLCASSLRPPTGQWEHGGEQFFGPGTRLTVL.

The chain employs TRBV6-4 and TRBJ1-2; D perhaps matches TRBD1 (6 bases). Trimming cost V 2 bases and J 5 bases, with 9 bases left between them. The CDR3 length is 13 residues. Germline V gene sequence: CDR1 MRHNA, CDR2 SNTAGT. The CDR3 sequence: CASSDGQGYGYTF. The CDR3 DNA reads as TGTGCCAGCAGTGACGGGCAGGGGTATGGCTACACCTTC.

The chain is built from TRBV28 and TRBJ2-7; the match to TRBD2 covers 11 bases. This CDR3 contains 17 residues. V gave up 5 bases and J gave up 7 bases; unmatched junction bases: 16. Germline assignment: CDR1 MDHEN and CDR2 SYDVKM. CDR3 sequence reads: CASSGGGTSGRLGEQYF. DNA of the CDR3: TGTGCCAGCAGTGGAGGCGGAACTAGCGGGAGACTGGGGGAGCAGTACTTC.